This TCR beta chain was obtained from a study of blood T cell repertoires in COVID-19. Study summary: The study drew acute and convalescent COVID-19 samples from the United States, Italy and Spain.

V was shortened by 6 bases and J by 6 bases, with 24 bases between the two germline ends. Germline-derived CDR1 and CDR2 are MNHNS and SASEGT. This CDR3 spans 16 amino acids. The repertoire was sequenced with immunoSEQ multiplex PCR; TCRdb's copy has only in-frame clones and lacks some. Of approximately 460,000 clones in the sample, 85% to 90% were seen once. The sequence came from a man between 18 and 35 years old with COVID-19, enrolled during active disease. The chain carries TRBV6-1 and TRBJ2-7; tentative D call: TRBD2 (6 bases). Specimen: peripheral blood. The CDR3 DNA is TGTGCCAGCAGGGAAAGACAGCTCTATTGGGGGGTCGAGCAGTACTTC. Its translation is CASRERQLYWGVEQYF.